This entry concerns a single T cell receptor beta chain. Germline lookup yields CDR1 SGHAT and CDR2 FQNNGV. This CDR3 spans 18 amino acids. V was trimmed by 1 base and J by 0 bases, leaving 17 bases between them. This specimen belongs to a study of Ad26.COV2.S vaccination and SARS-CoV-2 variants. Libraries were prepared by immunoSEQ multiplex PCR; TCRdb keeps only in-frame clonotypes and omits some of them. The sample holds about 350,000 clones, roughly 90% seen once. Specified treatment: around 19 received Ad26.COV2.S at low or high dose, single or two shots; 5 received placebo; per-sample allocation not given. Day 63 after the first vaccine or placebo injection was the time point for sampling.

The material sequenced was peripheral blood, taken in a trial of Ad26.COV2.S vaccine versus placebo. This chain links TRBV11-2 with TRBJ2-3; D is possibly TRBD2 (5 bases). The sequence came from a person aged 18 to 65 who received the Ad26.COV2.S COVID-19 vaccine or a placebo. The CDR3 reads CASSLVSEGRISTDTQYF. The CDR3 DNA reads TGTGCCAGCAGCTTAGTTTCTGAGGGCAGGATTAGCACAGATACGCAGTATTTT.